Listed below are T cell receptor beta chains from one sample, sequenced in a study of human T cells and chemical hapten exposure. Each CDR3 protein is one row after TCRdb ran MiXCR on the RACE reads. The table lists just over 350,000 distinct CDR3 sequences, under 6.5% of them singletons, with approximately 5.4% in the top ten. The sample consisted of whole blood, taken in connection with sensitization to the hapten diphenylcyclopropenone (DPC). Every receptor here comes from a woman aged 18 to 35 with alopecia areata. Some clones in this sample may be carry-over from other donors' samples. Each CDR3 is given with its conserved first and last residue. A D gene is named only where the DNA matches it firmly. Size is stated for part of the rows, as once, few or many counts, or as a class when the clone is expanded.

D gene,J gene,clone size,V gene,CDR3 protein,CDR3 DNA
TRBD1,TRBJ1-1,many,TRBV5-6,CASSSGGWNTEAFF,TGTGCCAGCAGCTCAGGGGGTTGGAACACTGAAGCTTTCTTT
-,TRBJ1-1,many,TRBV6-5,CASSYSLESPGTEAFF,TGTGCCAGCAGTTACTCTTTAGAGAGTCCGGGCACTGAAGCTTTCTTT
-,TRBJ1-6,many,TRBV20-1,CSAVKGNSPLHF,TGCAGTGCTGTTAAGGGGAATTCACCCCTCCACTTT
-,TRBJ1-3,many,TRBV11-2,CASSLGPSKQPGNTIYF,TGTGCCAGCAGCTTAGGCCCAAGCAAGCAGCCCGGAAACACCATATATTTT
-,TRBJ1-1,many,TRBV9,CASSVYSKNTEAFF,TGTGCCAGCAGCGTATACAGCAAGAACACTGAAGCTTTCTTT
-,TRBJ1-1,many,TRBV28,CASRPDRLNTEAFF,TGTGCCAGTCGGCCCGACCGGTTGAACACTGAAGCTTTCTTT
TRBD1,TRBJ1-2,few,TRBV7-2,CASSLATTGANYGYTF,TGTGCCAGCAGCTTAGCTACAACAGGGGCGAACTATGGCTACACCTTC
-,TRBJ1-2,few,TRBV6-5,CASSYSRGTGSPYGYTF,TGTGCCAGCAGTTACTCGAGAGGGACGGGGAGTCCTTATGGCTACACCTTC
TRBD2,TRBJ2-5,many,TRBV7-2,CASSSGLGQETQYF,TGTGCCAGCAGCTCGGGACTAGGCCAAGAGACCCAGTACTTC
-,TRBJ2-3,few,TRBV10-3,CAISDWGVRNTDTQYF,TGTGCCATCAGTGACTGGGGCGTGAGAAACACAGATACGCAGTATTTT
TRBD1,TRBJ2-3,medium-sized,TRBV9,CASSVEGQGLAGVAQYF,TGTGCCAGCAGCGTAGAAGGACAGGGGCTGGCAGGGGTGGCGCAGTATTTT
TRBD1,TRBJ2-7,few,TRBV6-5,CASRKGTGSSYEQYF,TGTGCCAGCAGAAAAGGGACAGGGAGCTCCTACGAGCAGTACTTC
TRBD2,TRBJ2-3,-,TRBV28,CASRLGTSASTDTQYF,TGTGCCAGCAGATTGGGGACTAGCGCAAGCACAGATACGCAGTATTTT
TRBD2,TRBJ2-3,-,TRBV7-2,CASSSMGLETDTQYF,TGTGCCAGCAGCTCCATGGGACTAGAGACAGATACGCAGTATTTT
-,TRBJ2-6,-,TRBV6-2/TRBV6-3,CASSYNQGLRSGANVLTF,TGTGCCAGCAGTTACAATCAGGGGCTCCGATCTGGGGCCAACGTCCTGACTTTC
-,TRBJ2-3,many,TRBV3-1,CASSQEGADTQYF,TGTGCCAGCAGCCAAGAGGGCGCAGATACGCAGTATTTT
-,TRBJ1-1,many,TRBV6-1,CASSEDAELSEAFF,TGTGCCAGCAGTGAAGATGCGGAGCTCTCTGAAGCTTTCTTT
-,TRBJ1-4,few,TRBV15,CATSRDVEKLFF,TGTGCCACCAGCAGAGATGTTGAAAAACTGTTTTTT
TRBD1,TRBJ2-7,many,TRBV27,CASSFRDRVHEQYF,TGTGCCAGCAGTTTCCGGGACAGGGTCCACGAGCAGTACTTC
-,TRBJ1-5,many,TRBV4-2,CASSQERWGQPQHF,TGTGCCAGCAGCCAAGAGAGGTGGGGGCAGCCCCAGCATTTT
-,TRBJ1-1,few,TRBV7-2,CASSVYNTEAFF,TGTGCCAGCAGCGTTTACAACACTGAAGCTTTCTTT
-,TRBJ1-1,few,TRBV5-1,CASSLVDSTTGSEAFF,TGCGCCAGCAGCTTGGTTGACAGCACCACCGGCTCTGAAGCTTTCTTT
TRBD2,TRBJ2-5,few,TRBV6-1,CASSYGTSGPETQYF,TGTGCCAGCAGCTATGGGACTAGCGGGCCAGAGACCCAGTACTTC
-,TRBJ2-5,few,TRBV28,CASSFSYQETQYF,TGTGCCAGCAGTTTCTCCTACCAAGAGACCCAGTACTTC
-,TRBJ1-2,-,TRBV19,CASTVSSANYGYTF,TGTGCCTCCACCGTTAGTTCTGCTAACTATGGCTACACCTTC
-,TRBJ2-2,-,TRBV20-1,CSARNPNGELFF,TGCAGTGCTAGAAACCCGAACGGGGAGCTGTTTTTT
TRBD2,TRBJ2-4,many,TRBV6-5,CASRLGLADKNIQYF,TGTGCCAGCAGGTTGGGACTAGCGGATAAAAACATTCAGTACTTC
TRBD1,TRBJ2-7,few,TRBV5-1,CASSPQGAIYEQYF,TGCGCCAGCAGCCCACAGGGGGCCATCTACGAGCAGTACTTC
-,TRBJ2-3,few,TRBV12-3/TRBV12-4,CASRPGPSTDTQYF,TGTGCCAGCAGACCGGGACCGAGCACAGATACGCAGTATTTT
-,TRBJ1-5,few,TRBV7-9,CASTSSNQPQHF,TGTGCCAGCACGAGTAGCAATCAGCCCCAGCATTTT
TRBD2,TRBJ2-1,many,TRBV20-1,CSATSPLLAGDYNEQFF,TGCAGTGCTACGAGTCCGCTGCTAGCGGGGGATTACAATGAGCAGTTCTTC
-,TRBJ2-2,-,TRBV7-3,CASRSGQTNTGELFF,TGTGCCAGCAGATCGGGACAAACAAACACCGGGGAGCTGTTTTTT
-,TRBJ2-3,-,TRBV15,CATSRGEGTDTQYF,TGTGCCACCAGCAGAGGGGAAGGCACAGATACGCAGTATTTT
-,TRBJ2-1,-,TRBV18,CASSPRWRDYEQFF,TGTGCCAGCTCACCACGCTGGAGGGACTATGAGCAGTTCTTC
-,TRBJ1-1,many,TRBV6-6,CASTILGATENTEAFF,TGTGCCAGCACCATATTGGGGGCAACGGAGAACACTGAAGCTTTCTTT